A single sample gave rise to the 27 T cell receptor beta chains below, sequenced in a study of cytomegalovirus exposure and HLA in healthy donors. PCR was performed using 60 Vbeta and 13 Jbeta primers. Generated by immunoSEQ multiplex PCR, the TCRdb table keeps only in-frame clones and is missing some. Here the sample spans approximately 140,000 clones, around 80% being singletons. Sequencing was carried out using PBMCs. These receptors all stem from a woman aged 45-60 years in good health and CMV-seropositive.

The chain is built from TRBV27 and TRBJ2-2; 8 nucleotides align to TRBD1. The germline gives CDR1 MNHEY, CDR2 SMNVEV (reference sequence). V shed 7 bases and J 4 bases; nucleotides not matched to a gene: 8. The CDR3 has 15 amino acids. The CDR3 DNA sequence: TGTGCCAGCACCCCAGGGGGCGGAAGCACCGGGGAGCTGTTTTTT. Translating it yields CASTPGGGSTGELFF.

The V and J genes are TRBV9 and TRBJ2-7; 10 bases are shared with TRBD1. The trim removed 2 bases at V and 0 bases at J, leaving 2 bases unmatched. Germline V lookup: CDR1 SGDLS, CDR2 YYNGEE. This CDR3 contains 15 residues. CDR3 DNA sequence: TGTGCCAGCAGCGTGACAGGGGGCGTCTCCTACGAGCAGTACTTC. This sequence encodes CASSVTGGVSYEQYF.

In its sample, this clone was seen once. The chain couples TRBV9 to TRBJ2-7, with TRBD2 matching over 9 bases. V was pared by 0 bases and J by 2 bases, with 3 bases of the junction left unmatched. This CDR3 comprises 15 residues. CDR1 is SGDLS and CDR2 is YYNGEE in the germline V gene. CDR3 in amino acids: CASSVDSGGAYEQYF. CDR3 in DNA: TGTGCCAGCAGCGTAGATAGCGGGGGTGCCTACGAGCAGTACTTC.

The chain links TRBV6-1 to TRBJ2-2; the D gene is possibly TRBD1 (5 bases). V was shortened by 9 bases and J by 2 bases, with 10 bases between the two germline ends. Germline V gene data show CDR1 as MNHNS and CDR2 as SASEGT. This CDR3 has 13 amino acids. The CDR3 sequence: CASGHVNTGELFF. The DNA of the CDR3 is TGTGCCAGTGGACACGTTAACACCGGGGAGCTGTTTTTT.

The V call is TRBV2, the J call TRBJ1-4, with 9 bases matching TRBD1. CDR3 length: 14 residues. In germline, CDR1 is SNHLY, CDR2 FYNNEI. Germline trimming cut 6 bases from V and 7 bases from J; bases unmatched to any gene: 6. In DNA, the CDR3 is TGTGCCAGCAGGGCCGGGACAGGGAGTGAAAAACTGTTTTTT. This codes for CASRAGTGSEKLFF.

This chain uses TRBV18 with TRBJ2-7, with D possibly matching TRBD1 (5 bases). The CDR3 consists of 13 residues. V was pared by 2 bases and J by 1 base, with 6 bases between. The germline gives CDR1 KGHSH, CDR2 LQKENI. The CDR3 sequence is CASSPAGSYEQYF. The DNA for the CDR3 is TGTGCCAGCTCACCAGCAGGGTCCTACGAGCAGTACTTC.

CDR3 nucleotide sequence: TGTGCCAGCAGTTTTGGAGGAAACTATGGCTACACCTTC. Protein product: CASSFGGNYGYTF. J is TRBJ1-2 and V is TRBV28; D uncertain. Trimming stripped 3 bases from V and 2 bases from J, with 7 bases between. The CDR3 is made up of 13 amino acids. Germline CDR1 MDHEN, CDR2 SYDVKM.

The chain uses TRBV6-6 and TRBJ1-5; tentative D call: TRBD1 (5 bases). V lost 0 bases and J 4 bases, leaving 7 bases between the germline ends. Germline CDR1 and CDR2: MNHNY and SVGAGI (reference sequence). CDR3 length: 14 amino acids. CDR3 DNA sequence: TGTGCCAGCAGTTACTCGCAGGGAAATCAGCCCCAGCATTTT. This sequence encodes CASSYSQGNQPQHF.

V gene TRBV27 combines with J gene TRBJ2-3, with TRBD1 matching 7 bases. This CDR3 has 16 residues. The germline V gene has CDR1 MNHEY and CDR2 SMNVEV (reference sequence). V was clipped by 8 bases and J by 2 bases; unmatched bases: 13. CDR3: CASSWWSGGFTDTQYF. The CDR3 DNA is TGTGCCAGCTCGTGGTGGTCAGGGGGATTCACAGATACGCAGTATTTT.

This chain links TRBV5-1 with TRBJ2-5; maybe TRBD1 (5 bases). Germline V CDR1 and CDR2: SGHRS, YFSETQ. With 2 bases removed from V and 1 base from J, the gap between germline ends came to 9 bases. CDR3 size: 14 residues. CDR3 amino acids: CASSLVDSQETQYF. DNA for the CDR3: TGCGCCAGCAGCTTAGTAGACAGCCAAGAGACCCAGTACTTC.

Written as DNA, the CDR3 is TGTGCCAGCAGCTTAGCGGTGCACAGCGAAAAACTGTTTTTT. It translates to CASSLAVHSEKLFF. This sequence joins TRBV7-2 and TRBJ1-4, with no clear D. Per the germline V gene, CDR1 is SGHTA and CDR2 is FQGNSA. The V gene lost 0 bases and the J gene lost 8 bases, with 10 bases spanning the gap. The CDR3 runs 14 residues.

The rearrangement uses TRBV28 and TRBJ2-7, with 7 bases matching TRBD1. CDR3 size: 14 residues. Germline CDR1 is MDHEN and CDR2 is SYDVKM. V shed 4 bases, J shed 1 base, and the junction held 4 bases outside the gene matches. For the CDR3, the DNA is TGTGCCAGCAGTTCGCGACAGGGTTCCTACGAGCAGTACTTC. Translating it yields CASSSRQGSYEQYF.

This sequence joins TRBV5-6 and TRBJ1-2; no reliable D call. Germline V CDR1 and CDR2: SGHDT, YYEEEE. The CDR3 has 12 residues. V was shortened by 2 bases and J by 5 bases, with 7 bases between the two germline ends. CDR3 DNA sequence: TGTGCCAGCAGCTTAGTTGAGTATGGCTACACCTTC. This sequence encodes CASSLVEYGYTF.

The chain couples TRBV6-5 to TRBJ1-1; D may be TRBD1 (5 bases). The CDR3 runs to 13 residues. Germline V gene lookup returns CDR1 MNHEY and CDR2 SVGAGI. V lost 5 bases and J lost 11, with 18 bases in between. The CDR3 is CASSEVRGSSAFF. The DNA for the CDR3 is TGTGCCAGCAGTGAAGTTAGGGGATCCTCCGCTTTCTTT.

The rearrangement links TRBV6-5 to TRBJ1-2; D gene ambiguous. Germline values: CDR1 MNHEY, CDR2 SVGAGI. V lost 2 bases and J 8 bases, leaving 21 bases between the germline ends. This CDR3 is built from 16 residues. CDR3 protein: CASSYVMRVRRSGYTF. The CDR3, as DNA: TGTGCCAGCAGTTACGTAATGCGGGTCCGTCGGAGCGGCTACACCTTC.

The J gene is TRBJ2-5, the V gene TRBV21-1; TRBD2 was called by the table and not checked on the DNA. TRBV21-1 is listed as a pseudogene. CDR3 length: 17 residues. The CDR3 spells CASSNFLRELYQETQYF. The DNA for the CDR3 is TGTGCCAGCAGCAATTTTCTTCGGGAGTTGTACCAAGAGACCCAGTACTTC.

CDR3 sequence (DNA): TGTGCCAGCAGGCCTTCTACAGGGGGTGGAGGCTACACCTTC. Protein sequence: CASRPSTGGGGYTF. This chain links TRBV28 with TRBJ1-2; 8 bases agree with TRBD1. There are 14 residues in the CDR3. Germline assignment: CDR1 MDHEN and CDR2 SYDVKM. The V gene end was trimmed by 6 bases and the J gene end by 8 bases; junction bases not matched to a gene: 11.

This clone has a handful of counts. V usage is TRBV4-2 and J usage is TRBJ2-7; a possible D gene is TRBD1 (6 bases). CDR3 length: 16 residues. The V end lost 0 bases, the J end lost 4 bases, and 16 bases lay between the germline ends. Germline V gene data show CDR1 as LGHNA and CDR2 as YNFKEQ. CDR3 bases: TGTGCCAGCAGCCAAGATCAGGGGAGCGCGGCATACGAGCAGTACTTC. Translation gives CASSQDQGSAAYEQYF.

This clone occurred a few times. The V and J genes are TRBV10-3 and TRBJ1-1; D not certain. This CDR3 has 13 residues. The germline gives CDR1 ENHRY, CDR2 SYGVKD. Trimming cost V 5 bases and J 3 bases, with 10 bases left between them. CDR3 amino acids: CAISRGQDTEAFF. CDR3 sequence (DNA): TGTGCCATCAGTCGTGGTCAGGACACTGAAGCTTTCTTT.

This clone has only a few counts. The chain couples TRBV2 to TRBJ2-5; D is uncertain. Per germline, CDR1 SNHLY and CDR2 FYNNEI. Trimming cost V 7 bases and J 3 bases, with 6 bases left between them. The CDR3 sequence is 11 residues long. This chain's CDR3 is CASTPEETQYF. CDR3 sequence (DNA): TGTGCCAGCACCCCGGAAGAGACCCAGTACTTC. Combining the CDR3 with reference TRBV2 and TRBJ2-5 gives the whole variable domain EPEVTQTPSHQVTQMGQEVILRCVPISNHLYFYWYRQILGQKVEFLVSFYNNEISEKSEIFDDQFSVERPDGSNFTLKIRSTKLEDSAMYFCASTPEETQYFGPGTRLLVL.

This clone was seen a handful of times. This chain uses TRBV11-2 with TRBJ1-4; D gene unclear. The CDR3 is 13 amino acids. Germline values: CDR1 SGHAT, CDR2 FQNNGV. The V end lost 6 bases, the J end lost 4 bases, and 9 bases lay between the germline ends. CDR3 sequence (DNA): TGTGCCAGCAGTCCCAATTTTAATGAAAAACTGTTTTTT. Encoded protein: CASSPNFNEKLFF.

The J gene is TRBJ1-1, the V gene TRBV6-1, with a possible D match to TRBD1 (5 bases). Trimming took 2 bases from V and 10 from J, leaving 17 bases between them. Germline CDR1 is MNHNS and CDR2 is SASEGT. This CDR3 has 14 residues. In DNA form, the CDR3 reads TGTGCCAGCAGTGAATCCCCCCAGGGAGGAACAGCTTTCTTT. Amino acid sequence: CASSESPQGGTAFF.

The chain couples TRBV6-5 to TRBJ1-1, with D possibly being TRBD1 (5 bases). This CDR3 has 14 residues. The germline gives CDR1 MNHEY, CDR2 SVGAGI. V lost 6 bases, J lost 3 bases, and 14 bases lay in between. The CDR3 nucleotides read TGTGCCAGCAGCCGCGGGGGGTCCGACACTGAAGCTTTCTTT. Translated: CASSRGGSDTEAFF.

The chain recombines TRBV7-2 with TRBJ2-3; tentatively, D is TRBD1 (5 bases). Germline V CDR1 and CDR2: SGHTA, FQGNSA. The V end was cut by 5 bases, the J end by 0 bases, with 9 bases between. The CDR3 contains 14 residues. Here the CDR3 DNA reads TGTGCCAGCAGCCCAGGGCGAAGCACAGATACGCAGTATTTT. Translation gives CASSPGRSTDTQYF.

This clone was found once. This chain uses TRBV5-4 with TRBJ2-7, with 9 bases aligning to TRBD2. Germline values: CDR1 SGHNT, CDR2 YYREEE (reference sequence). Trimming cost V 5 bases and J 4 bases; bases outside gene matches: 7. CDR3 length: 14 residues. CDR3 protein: CASSRAGGLYEQYF. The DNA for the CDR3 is TGTGCCAGCAGTCGAGCGGGGGGCTTGTACGAGCAGTACTTC. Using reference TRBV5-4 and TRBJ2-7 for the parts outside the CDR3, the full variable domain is ETGVTQSPTHLIKTRGQQVTLRCSSQSGHNTVSWYQQALGQGPQFIFQYYREEENGRGNFPPRFSGLQFPNYSSELNVNALELDDSALYLCASSRAGGLYEQYFGPGTRLTVT.

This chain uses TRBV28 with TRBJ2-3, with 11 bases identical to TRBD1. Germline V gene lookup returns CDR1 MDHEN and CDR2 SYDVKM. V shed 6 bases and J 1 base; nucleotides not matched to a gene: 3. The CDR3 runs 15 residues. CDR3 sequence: CASRPGQGGTDTQYF. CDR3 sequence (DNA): TGTGCCAGCAGGCCGGGACAGGGGGGCACAGATACGCAGTATTTT.

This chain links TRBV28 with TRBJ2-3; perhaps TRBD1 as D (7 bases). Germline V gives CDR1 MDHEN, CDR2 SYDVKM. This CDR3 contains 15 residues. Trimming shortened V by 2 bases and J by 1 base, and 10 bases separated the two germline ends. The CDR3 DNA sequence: TGTGCCAGCAGTTTAGGGGGGACAGGCACAGATACGCAGTATTTT. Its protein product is CASSLGGTGTDTQYF.